A single sample gave rise to the 5 T cell receptor beta chains below, sequenced in a study of blood T cell repertoires in COVID-19 (dated by TCRdb to 2019 to 2021). Libraries were made using the immunoSEQ multiplex PCR assay. The immuneACCESS repertoire file appears here via TCRdb, limited to in-frame rearrangements. These files lack a portion of the clones; in checked studies, under half of the deficit traces to unresolved V genes, and the cause of the others is not known. For this sample the table gives a few hundred thousand clones, of which nearly 90% were detected only once. Roughly 9% of the sample belongs to the ten largest clones. The sequenced sample consisted of peripheral blood. These receptors all come from a young man with active or convalescent COVID-19.

V usage is TRBV3-1 (or the pseudogene TRBV3-2) and J usage is TRBJ2-5; 12 bases line up with TRBD2. The CDR3 has 16 amino acids. Trimming took 1 base from V and 2 from J; bases not matched to a gene: 2. Germline-derived CDR1 and CDR2 are LGHDT and YNNKEL (reference sequence). This chain's CDR3 is CASSQGGTSGQETQYF. The CDR3 DNA follows: TGTGCCAGCAGCCAAGGCGGGACTAGCGGGCAAGAGACCCAGTACTTC.

The chain joins TRBV5-4 to TRBJ1-1, with 9 positions matching TRBD1. CDR3 length: 15 amino acids. J lost 0 bases, V lost 0 bases, and 0 bases had no gene match. The V gene's germline CDR1 is SGHNT and CDR2 YYREEE (reference sequence). The CDR3, as DNA: TGTGCCAGCAGCTTGGGGACAGGGGTGAACACTGAAGCTTTCTTT. This sequence encodes CASSLGTGVNTEAFF.

The chain has TRBV6-6 and TRBJ2-5; 9 bases line up with TRBD1. V shed 6 bases and J 2 bases; nucleotides not matched to a gene: 4. CDR3 size: 14 residues. CDR1 is MNHNY, CDR2 SVGAGI, per germline (reference sequence). CDR3 DNA: TGTGCCAGCAGGGAGGGACAGGGACAAGAGACCCAGTACTTC. This encodes CASREGQGQETQYF.

This chain joins TRBV2 and TRBJ1-1, with D perhaps matching TRBD1 (5 bases). V lost 8 bases, J lost 1 base, and 11 bases lay in between. The CDR3 sequence is 13 residues long. Germline assignment: CDR1 SNHLY and CDR2 FYNNEI. The CDR3, as DNA: TGTGCCAGCGGAGTCACAGGGAACACTGAAGCTTTCTTT. This gives the protein CASGVTGNTEAFF.

This clone was seen once. Other DNA sequences in this specimen translate into the identical CDR3. The chain couples TRBV9 to TRBJ2-1; 9 nucleotides align to TRBD2. Germline V gene data show CDR1 as SGDLS and CDR2 as YYNGEE. J gave up 1 base and V 3 bases, and 2 bases lay outside the gene matches. The CDR3 loop spans 15 amino acids. The CDR3 sequence is CASSGSGGSYNEQFF. The CDR3 DNA follows: TGTGCCAGCAGCGGTAGCGGGGGTTCCTACAATGAGCAGTTCTTC.